This is a list of T cell receptor beta chains from one sample in a study of T-cell reconstitution after alpha-beta-depleted transplantation in children. TCRdb ran MiXCR on the PCR reads and lists one entry per CDR3 protein. Here the sample spans around 370,000 distinct CDR3 sequences, around 16% being singletons. Material: PBMCs, mostly from graft donor cells, obtained 360 days after TCRalphabeta/CD19-depleted stem cell transplant. These receptors came from a male patient under 10 years old who had a stem cell transplant for acute lymphoblastic leukemia, so the T cells may come from the graft donor. Each CDR3 is given with its conserved first and last residue. The D gene is left open where the match is weak. A row's size may be missing; if present it is once, few, many or a size class.

d_call	v_call	j_call	clone_size	cdr3_nt	cdr3_aa
.	TRBV3-1	TRBJ2-5	once	TGTGTCAGCGGTGGCCTCCAAGAGACCCAGTACTTC	CVSGGLQETQYF
TRBD1	TRBV4-1	TRBJ1-4	.	TGCGCCAGCAGCCATCTGATGGGCGGGACAGGGGGTGAAAAACTGTTTTTT	CASSHLMGGTGGEKLFF
.	TRBV7-9	TRBJ1-1	.	TGTGCCAGCAGCTTAGGTAGAGACAGAGCGAACACTGAAGCTTTCTTT	CASSLGRDRANTEAFF
.	TRBV4-1	TRBJ2-2	.	TGCGCCAGCGGATTATGGGCGGCGCCAATGAACACCGGGGAGCTGTTTTTT	CASGLWAAPMNTGELFF
.	TRBV28	TRBJ2-7	few	TGTGCCAGCAGTTTATCGGCTTTCCTCCACGAGCAGTACTTC	CASSLSAFLHEQYF
.	TRBV2	TRBJ2-3	many	TGTGCCAGCAGTGAATGGCGGACCCGCACAGATACGCAGTATTTT	CASSEWRTRTDTQYF
.	TRBV7-9	TRBJ1-5	few	TGTGCCAGCAGCTTCGGGCAGGAAGATCAGCCCCAGCATTTT	CASSFGQEDQPQHF
.	TRBV12-3/TRBV12-4	TRBJ1-1	many	TGTGCCAGCAGTTTTAGGGTCAGTCTGAACACTGAAGCTTTCTTT	CASSFRVSLNTEAFF
.	TRBV7-2	TRBJ2-3	.	TGTGCCAGCAGCCCCCTACTCGCGAGGGGGGGGGATACGCAGTATTTT	CASSPLLARGGDTQYF
.	TRBV20-1	TRBJ1-4	few	TGCAGTGCTTGCCCTTCGGGGACCCAAGAAAAACTGTTTTTT	CSACPSGTQEKLFF
.	TRBV15	TRBJ2-5	few	TGTGCCACCAGCAGAGACGAGGCCAGGGGAGAAGATCAAGAGACCCAGTACTTC	CATSRDEARGEDQETQYF
.	TRBV12-3/TRBV12-4	TRBJ2-1	few	TGTGCCAGCAGGGTGAGAGGGTACAATGAGCAGTTCTTC	CASRVRGYNEQFF
TRBD2	TRBV29-1	TRBJ2-7	few	TGCAGCGTTGAAGGGACTAGGAGCTACGAGCAGTACTTC	CSVEGTRSYEQYF
TRBD1	TRBV18	TRBJ1-1	.	TGTGCCAGCTCACCACGGACAGGCCAGACACTGAACACTGAAGCTTTCTTT	CASSPRTGQTLNTEAFF
TRBD2	TRBV12-3/TRBV12-4	TRBJ2-1	many	TGTGCCAGCAGTTGGGTCGGGGGGAGGTACAATGAGCAGTTCTTC	CASSWVGGRYNEQFF
TRBD1	TRBV25-1	TRBJ1-2	once	TGTGCCAGCACCCGGGACAGCATATATGGCTACACCTTC	CASTRDSIYGYTF
TRBD2	TRBV20-1	TRBJ2-1	few	TGCAGTGCCCCTTCCGGGACTAGCGGGAGCCCATACAATGAGCAGTTCTTC	CSAPSGTSGSPYNEQFF
.	TRBV12-3/TRBV12-4	TRBJ2-4	many	TGTGCCAGCAGCCCTGGTGGAGGGGGAGACATTCAGTACTTC	CASSPGGGGDIQYF
.	TRBV6-2/TRBV6-3	TRBJ2-1	many	TGTGCCAGCAGTCCTCCCAGCAATGAGCAGTTCTTC	CASSPPSNEQFF
TRBD2	TRBV20-1	TRBJ2-3	few	TGCAGTGCTAGGTGGCGAGCGGGAGCAGCAGATACGCAGTATTTT	CSARWRAGAADTQYF
.	TRBV5-6	TRBJ2-1	.	TGTGCCAGCAGCGAGCCAACCGCTTACAATGAGCAGTTCTTC	CASSEPTAYNEQFF
TRBD2	TRBV20-1	TRBJ2-1	few	TGCAGTGCTAGAGCGGGAGGGCCTTACAATGAGCAGTTCTTC	CSARAGGPYNEQFF
.	TRBV7-9	TRBJ2-7	.	TGTGCCAGCAGCCATCCCCCCGACGGGCGCTACGAGCAGTACTTC	CASSHPPDGRYEQYF
TRBD1	TRBV30	TRBJ2-3	.	TGTGCCTGGAGTAGGGACAGGGGGTTGGGTACGCAGTATTTT	CAWSRDRGLGTQYF
TRBD1	TRBV11-1	TRBJ2-1	.	TGTGCCAGCAGCCCCCCAGGACCAGGGACAGGGTGGCACAATGAGCAGTTCTTC	CASSPPGPGTGWHNEQFF
TRBD2	TRBV5-1	TRBJ2-7	few	TGCGCCAGCAGCTTGGGGATCAAGCGGGACGTAGTAGATAACGAGCAGTACTTC	CASSLGIKRDVVDNEQYF
.	TRBV29-1	TRBJ2-3	.	TGCAGCGTTGGCTCTAGGGGACTGAGCACAGATACGCAGTATTTT	CSVGSRGLSTDTQYF
.	TRBV12-3/TRBV12-4	TRBJ2-1	.	TGTGCCAGCAGTTTAGTCTTATCCGTCACTGAGCAGTTCTTC	CASSLVLSVTEQFF
TRBD2	TRBV20-1	TRBJ2-7	few	TGCAGTGCTAGGCCGACACTAGCGGGAGGGCCCTACGAGCAGTACTTC	CSARPTLAGGPYEQYF
.	TRBV15	TRBJ1-5	.	TGTGCCACCAGCTCAAACAGGGTTAGCAATCAGCCCCAGCATTTT	CATSSNRVSNQPQHF
TRBD1	TRBV28	TRBJ2-4	.	TGTGCCAGCAGGCCACATCAGGGGGCCAACATTCAGTACTTC	CASRPHQGANIQYF
.	TRBV9	TRBJ2-7	.	TGTGCCAGCAGCGTAGGGGACGAGCAGTACTTC	CASSVGDEQYF
.	TRBV7-3	TRBJ2-1	few	TGTGCCAGCAGCTTAATCGGGGGAAGGAGTACTGTTGGGTACAATGAGCAGTTCTTC	CASSLIGGRSTVGYNEQFF
TRBD2	TRBV28	TRBJ2-7	.	TGTGCCAGCAGTTCAAACGCCGGGACTAGCGGGAGGGGCGAGCAGTACTTC	CASSSNAGTSGRGEQYF
.	TRBV4-1	TRBJ1-3	many	TGCGCCAGCAGCTCATATAAAGGGAACTCTGGAAACACCATATATTTT	CASSSYKGNSGNTIYF
.	TRBV18	TRBJ2-3	.	TGTGCCAGCTCACCATTGCTGGACAGCCATACGCAGTATTTT	CASSPLLDSHTQYF
TRBD1	TRBV12-3/TRBV12-4	TRBJ1-1	few	TGTGCCAGCAGTTTGGACAGGGTCATCCCGACGAACACTGAAGCTTTCTTT	CASSLDRVIPTNTEAFF
.	TRBV20-1	TRBJ2-4	.	TGCAGTGCTTCCGGTCCGAACATTCAGTACTTC	CSASGPNIQYF
.	TRBV29-1	TRBJ2-4	few	TGCAGCGCCCGGACGGATTCCAAAAACATTCAGTACTTC	CSARTDSKNIQYF
.	TRBV7-3	TRBJ2-6	.	TGTGCCAGCAGCTCCCGGCCGGCCAACGTCCTGACTTTC	CASSSRPANVLTF
.	TRBV20-1	TRBJ1-1	few	TGCAGTGCTAGAGATCATTTGGAGTCTGAAGCTTTCTTT	CSARDHLESEAFF
.	TRBV6-5	TRBJ2-5	many	TGTGCCAGCAGTTATACTGCGTTACAAGAGACCCAGTACTTC	CASSYTALQETQYF
TRBD1	TRBV3-1	TRBJ1-1	few	TGTGCCAGCAGCCCAATGACAGGGAAAGTGAACACTGAAGCTTTCTTT	CASSPMTGKVNTEAFF
TRBD2	TRBV20-1	TRBJ2-1	few	TGCAGTGCTGAGTCGAGCGGGGGAAGCTCCTACAATGAGCAGTTCTTC	CSAESSGGSSYNEQFF
.	TRBV5-1	TRBJ2-7	many	TGCGCCAGCAGCCTAAGACAGGACCGCTTCTACGAGCAGTACTTC	CASSLRQDRFYEQYF
TRBD2	TRBV7-9	TRBJ2-5	many	TGTGCCAGCAGGAGTGGACTAGTCAGAGAGACCCAGTACTTC	CASRSGLVRETQYF
.	TRBV4-3	TRBJ2-1	few	TGCGCCAGCAGCCAAACGACTAGTTCACAATGGGAGCAGTTCTTC	CASSQTTSSQWEQFF
.	TRBV30	TRBJ1-4	.	TGTGCCTGGAGTGGTATGACCGGGGAAAAACTGTTTTTT	CAWSGMTGEKLFF
TRBD2	TRBV7-2	TRBJ2-5	.	TGTGCCAGCAGCTTAGTGGGACTAGCGGGAGAATGGGAGACCCAGTACTTC	CASSLVGLAGEWETQYF
TRBD1	TRBV25-1	TRBJ2-6	few	TGTGCCAGTAGTACAGGGGTTGGGGCCAACGTCCTGACTTTC	CASSTGVGANVLTF